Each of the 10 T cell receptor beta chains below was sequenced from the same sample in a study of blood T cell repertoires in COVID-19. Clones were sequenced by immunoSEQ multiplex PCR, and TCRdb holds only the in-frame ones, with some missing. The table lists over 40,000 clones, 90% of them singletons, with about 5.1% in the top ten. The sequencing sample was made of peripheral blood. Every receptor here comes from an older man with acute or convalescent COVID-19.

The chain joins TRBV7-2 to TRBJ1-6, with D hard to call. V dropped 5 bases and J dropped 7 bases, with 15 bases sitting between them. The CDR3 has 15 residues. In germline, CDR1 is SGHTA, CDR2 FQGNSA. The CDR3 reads CASSPLPLRNSPLHF. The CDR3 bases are TGTGCCAGCAGCCCCCTGCCCCTGCGGAATTCACCCCTCCACTTT.

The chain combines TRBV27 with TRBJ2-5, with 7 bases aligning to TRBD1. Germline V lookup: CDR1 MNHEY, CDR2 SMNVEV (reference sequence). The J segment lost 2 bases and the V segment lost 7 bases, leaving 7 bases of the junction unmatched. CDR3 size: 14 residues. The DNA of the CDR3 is TGTGCCAGCACCAAAAGGGGGCTGCAAGAGACCCAGTACTTC. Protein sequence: CASTKRGLQETQYF.

In DNA form, the CDR3 reads TGTGCCAGCAGTTTATTCCACGCGGGCCAGTTTGATCCTGAAGCTTTCTTT. Its protein product is CASSLFHAGQFDPEAFF. The chain links TRBV28 to TRBJ1-1; D unclear. Trimming removed 1 base at V and 6 bases at J, with 21 bases between. Germline CDR1 MDHEN, CDR2 SYDVKM. The CDR3 length is 17 residues.

The CDR3 spells CASSERIVPETQYF. CDR3 DNA: TGTGCCAGCAGTGAGAGGATAGTACCCGAGACCCAGTACTTC. This chain connects TRBV2 to TRBJ2-5; no reliable D call. This CDR3 is built from 14 residues. V shed 3 bases and J shed 5 bases, with 13 bases lying between them. Per the germline V gene, CDR1 is SNHLY and CDR2 is FYNNEI.

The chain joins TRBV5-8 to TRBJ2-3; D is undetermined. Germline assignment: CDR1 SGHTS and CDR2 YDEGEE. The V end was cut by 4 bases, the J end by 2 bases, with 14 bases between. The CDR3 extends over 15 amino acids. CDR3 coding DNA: TGTGCCAGCAGCGACACCAGAGATTTCACAGATACGCAGTATTTT. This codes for CASSDTRDFTDTQYF.

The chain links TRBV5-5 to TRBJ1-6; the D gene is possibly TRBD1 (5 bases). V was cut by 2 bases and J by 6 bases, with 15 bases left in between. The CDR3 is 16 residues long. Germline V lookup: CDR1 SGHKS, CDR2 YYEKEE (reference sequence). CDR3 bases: TGTGCCAGCAGCTTCGGCCCGGTGGGGCCTAATTCACCCCTCCACTTT. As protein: CASSFGPVGPNSPLHF. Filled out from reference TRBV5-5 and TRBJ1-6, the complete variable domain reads DAGVTQSPTHLIKTRGQQVTLRCSPISGHKSVSWYQQVLGQGPQFIFQYYEKEERGRGNFPDRFSARQFPNYSSELNVNALLLGDSALYLCASSFGPVGPNSPLHFGNGTRLTVT.

CDR3 in amino acids: CATSRDLTGRDTEAFF. The CDR3 DNA sequence: TGTGCCACCAGCAGAGATCTGACAGGTAGGGACACTGAAGCTTTCTTT. The chain recombines TRBV15 with TRBJ1-1; D might be TRBD1 (6 bases). The CDR3 spans 16 residues. Germline CDR1 is LNHNV and CDR2 is YYDKDF (reference sequence). The germline V and J ends were trimmed by 0 bases and 3 bases, with 14 bases remaining between them. The full variable domain, with the rest looked up from reference TRBV15 and TRBJ1-1, is DAMVIQNPRYQVTQFGKPVTLSCSQTLNHNVMYWYQQKSSQAPKLLFHYYDKDFNNEADTPDNFQSRRPNTSFCFLDIRSPGLGDTAMYLCATSRDLTGRDTEAFFGQGTRLTVV.

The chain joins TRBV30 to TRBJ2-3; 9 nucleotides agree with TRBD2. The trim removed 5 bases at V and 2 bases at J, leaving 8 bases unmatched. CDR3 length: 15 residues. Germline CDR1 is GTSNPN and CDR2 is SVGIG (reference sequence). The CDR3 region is CAWGGLAGTTDTQYF. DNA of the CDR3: TGTGCCTGGGGAGGGCTAGCGGGGACCACAGATACGCAGTATTTT.

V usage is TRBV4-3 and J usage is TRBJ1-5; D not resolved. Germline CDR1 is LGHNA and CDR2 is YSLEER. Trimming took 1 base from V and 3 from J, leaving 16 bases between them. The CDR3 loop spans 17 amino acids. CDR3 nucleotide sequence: TGCGCCAGCAGCCAAGGAGGGTTAGGGTGGGCCAATCAGCCCCAGCATTTT. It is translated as CASSQGGLGWANQPQHF.

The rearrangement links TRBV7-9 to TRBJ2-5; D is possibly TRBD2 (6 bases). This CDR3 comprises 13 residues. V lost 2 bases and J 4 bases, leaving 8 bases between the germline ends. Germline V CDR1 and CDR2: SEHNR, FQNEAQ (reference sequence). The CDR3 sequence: CASSLRLVETQYF. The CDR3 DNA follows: TGTGCCAGCAGCTTACGACTAGTAGAGACCCAGTACTTC. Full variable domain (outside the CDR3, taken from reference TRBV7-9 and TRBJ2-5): DTGVSQNPRHKITKRGQNVTFRCDPISEHNRLYWYRQTLGQGPEFLTYFQNEAQLEKSRLLSDRFSAERPKGSFSTLEIQRTEQGDSAMYLCASSLRLVETQYFGPGTRLLVL.